The next 7 T cell receptor beta chains were all read from a single sample in a study of breast tumors, draining lymph nodes, adjacent tissues. The lymph nodes were axillary draining lymph nodes from breast cancer patients. TCRdb re-derived calls from the multiplex PCR reads in MiXCR, one entry per CDR3 protein. The sample includes about 180,000 distinct CDR3 sequences, 25% to 40% of them seen just once. The sequenced sample consisted of axillary lymph node tissue. Receptors originate from a female donor with breast cancer. Some clones in this sample may be carry-over from other donors' samples.

This clonotype has a count of ten or more. A read error is possible here, since a much larger clone lies one base away. The rearrangement links TRBV9 to TRBJ1-6; a weak D match, TRBD1 (6 bases). The CDR3 consists of 15 residues. CDR1 is SGDLS and CDR2 is YYNGEE in the germline V gene. In DNA, the CDR3 is TGTGCCAGCAGCGTAGACAGGGCCTATAATTCACCCCCCCACTTT. Encoded protein: CASSVDRAYNSPPHF.

To note about this clonotype: A much larger clone differs from this one at a single base, so this may be a read error. The conserved phenylalanine or tryptophan is not found at the CDR3 terminus, so this likely reflects a read error. This chain links TRBV7-9 with TRBJ2-5, with 7 bases aligning to TRBD1. This CDR3 contains 14 residues. V shed 3 bases, J shed 5 bases, and the junction held 6 bases outside the gene matches. Germline V gene data show CDR1 as SEHNR and CDR2 as FQNEAQ (reference sequence). The CDR3 protein is CASSFEGAVETQYL. CDR3 DNA: TGTGCCAGCAGCTTCGAGGGGGCCGTTGAGACCCAGTACCTC.

This clonotype was picked up many times. The V and J genes are TRBV19 and TRBJ1-5, with 7 positions matching TRBD1. CDR1 LNHDA and CDR2 SQIVND come from the germline V gene (reference sequence). Trimming cost V 6 bases and J 0 bases; bases outside gene matches: 8. CDR3 length equals 16 residues. This chain's CDR3 is CASRDNRGLSNQPQHF. In DNA form, the CDR3 reads TGTGCCAGTAGGGATAACAGGGGCCTTAGCAATCAGCCCCAGCATTTT. Complete variable domain (other parts from reference TRBV19 and TRBJ1-5): DGGITQSPKYLFRKEGQNVTLSCEQNLNHDAMYWYRQDPGQGLRLIYYSQIVNDFQKGDIAEGYSVSREKKESFPLTVTSAQKNPTAFYLCASRDNRGLSNQPQHFGDGTRLSIL.

This clonotype has only one observation. V and J are TRBV7-9 and TRBJ2-5, with TRBD1 identical over 8 bases. Per germline, CDR1 SEHNR and CDR2 FQNEAQ (reference sequence). The CDR3 is 14 amino acids. V shed 5 bases and J 4 bases; nucleotides not matched to a gene: 6. The CDR3 protein is CASSRQGRRETQYF. CDR3 bases: TGTGCCAGCAGCCGACAGGGGAGGAGAGAGACCCAGTACTTC.

The chain employs TRBV7-3 and TRBJ2-5, with 8 positions matching TRBD2. V was clipped by 1 base and J by 0 bases; unmatched bases: 1. Germline V CDR1 and CDR2: SGHTA, FQGTGA. The CDR3 loop spans 15 amino acids. As DNA, the CDR3 is TGTGCCAGCAGCTTAATGCGGGGGGACCAAGAGACCCAGTACTTC. Translation gives CASSLMRGDQETQYF.

The table lists this clonotype with many counts. This chain links TRBV5-1 with TRBJ2-3, with 9 nucleotides matching TRBD1. Germline CDR1 and CDR2: SGHRS and YFSETQ. CDR3 size: 18 residues. J was trimmed by 4 bases and V by 0 bases; bases with no gene match: 12. CDR3 residues: CASSLAPLGTGNADTQYF. CDR3 in DNA: TGCGCCAGCAGCTTGGCCCCCTTGGGGACAGGGAACGCAGATACGCAGTATTTT. Filled out from reference TRBV5-1 and TRBJ2-3, the complete variable domain reads KAGVTQTPRYLIKTRGQQVTLSCSPISGHRSVSWYQQTPGQGLQFLFEYFSETQRNKGNFPGRFSGRQFSNSRSEMNVSTLELGDSALYLCASSLAPLGTGNADTQYFGPGTRLTVL.

At least ten counts were recorded for this clonotype. The chain uses TRBV5-6 and TRBJ2-2, with TRBD2 identical over 11 bases. The CDR3 has 15 residues. The junction had 1 base not matched to a gene; V was cut back by 0 bases and J by 6 bases. Per the germline V gene, CDR1 is SGHDT and CDR2 is YYEEEE. CDR3 DNA sequence: TGTGCCAGCAGCTTGGATAGCGGGAGGGCCGGGGAGCTGTTTTTT. Protein: CASSLDSGRAGELFF.